The 26 T cell receptor beta chains presented below share a single source sample, sequenced in a study of response to subunit inactivated influenza vaccine. Using its own MiXCR run on the RT-PCR reads, TCRdb lists one record per CDR3 protein. This sample has a few hundred thousand distinct CDR3 sequences, with approximately 11% found just once. In addition, the sample was reused for a study of T cells expressing NK-cell markers. That report adds: 5'RACE template switching with UMIs generated TCR beta cDNA.

The starting material was PBMCs from blood, obtained on the day of vaccination. These receptors all come from a man in his fifties who received an inactivated influenza vaccine.

This chain uses TRBV10-3 with TRBJ2-1; 12 nucleotides match TRBD2. Per the germline V gene, CDR1 is ENHRY and CDR2 is SYGVKD. After removal of 6 bases from V and 2 bases from J, the junction contained 11 bases not matched to a gene. The CDR3 spans 18 residues. The DNA of the CDR3 is TGTGCCATCAGACCGGGACTAGCGGGTTTGTTCCCCTACAATGAGCAGTTCTTC. This codes for CAIRPGLAGLFPYNEQFF.

This clonotype was seen only a few times. The genes are TRBV29-1 and TRBJ2-2; TRBD1 is a possible D gene (5 bases). Germline V gene data show CDR1 as SQVTM and CDR2 as ANQGSEA. V was shortened by 3 bases and J by 6 bases, with 8 bases between the two germline ends. The CDR3 runs to 12 residues. CDR3 sequence reads: CSVDVRAGELFF. CDR3 DNA: TGCAGCGTTGACGTCAGGGCCGGGGAGCTGTTTTTT.

The chain has TRBV20-1 and TRBJ2-3, with no clear D. Germline CDR1 is DFQATT and CDR2 is SNEGSKA (reference sequence). V was clipped by 5 bases and J by 7 bases, with 19 bases between them. This CDR3 comprises 14 residues. The CDR3 bases are TGCAGTGCTCCACCTATAAACCCGTCATATACGCAGTATTTT. This sequence encodes CSAPPINPSYTQYF.

V is TRBV12-3 or TRBV12-4 and J is TRBJ2-7, with TRBD1 identical over 7 bases. The junction had 6 bases not matched to a gene; V was cut back by 6 bases and J by 4 bases. This CDR3 region has 13 residues. The CDR3 sequence: CASRQGVRYEQYF. The CDR3 region has the DNA TGTGCCAGCAGGCAGGGGGTCCGGTACGAGCAGTACTTC.

The chain employs TRBV28 and TRBJ2-5; perhaps D is TRBD1 or TRBD2 (6 bases each). Germline lookup yields CDR1 MDHEN and CDR2 SYDVKM. CDR3 length: 14 residues. V was shortened by 3 bases and J by 4 bases, with 12 bases between the two germline ends. The CDR3 reads CASSFVGGGETQYF. The CDR3 DNA reads as TGTGCCAGCAGTTTCGTGGGGGGCGGAGAGACCCAGTACTTC.

A few counts support this clonotype. The V and J genes are TRBV7-9 and TRBJ1-2, with D hard to call. The CDR3 length is 14 residues. Trimming pared 4 bases from V and 5 bases from J, leaving 14 bases between. The V gene's germline CDR1 is SEHNR and CDR2 FQNEAQ (reference sequence). CDR3 loop: CASSYGRFSYGYTF. CDR3 coding DNA: TGTGCCAGCAGCTATGGACGTTTTTCTTATGGCTACACCTTC. The whole variable domain, remainder taken from reference TRBV7-9 and TRBJ1-2, is DTGVSQNPRHKITKRGQNVTFRCDPISEHNRLYWYRQTLGQGPEFLTYFQNEAQLEKSRLLSDRFSAERPKGSFSTLEIQRTEQGDSAMYLCASSYGRFSYGYTFGSGTRLTVV.

The chain joins TRBV4-3 to TRBJ2-7; 9 bases align to TRBD2. CDR3 length: 15 amino acids. Trimming cost V 1 base and J 2 bases; bases outside gene matches: 3. Per the germline V gene, CDR1 is LGHNA and CDR2 is YSLEER. The CDR3 nucleotides read TGCGCCAGCAGCCAAGTTGCTAGCGGGACCTACGAGCAGTACTTC. This codes for CASSQVASGTYEQYF.

This clonotype was seen a handful of times. The chain is built from TRBV7-9 and TRBJ2-7, with D tentatively TRBD2 (5 bases). This CDR3 comprises 15 residues. From germline, CDR1 is SEHNR and CDR2 FQNEAQ (reference sequence). Trimming stripped 3 bases from V and 3 bases from J, with 15 bases between. The CDR3 sequence: CASSFLGGGGYEQYF. As DNA, the CDR3 is TGTGCCAGCAGCTTCCTAGGTGGAGGTGGCTACGAGCAGTACTTC.

The genes are TRBV5-1 and TRBJ2-2, with D maybe TRBD1 (5 bases). Germline values: CDR1 SGHRS, CDR2 YFSETQ. Trimming left V 3 bases short and J 1 base short, with 10 bases between. This CDR3 comprises 15 residues. The CDR3: CASSSVRVNTGELFF. The CDR3 DNA sequence: TGCGCCAGCAGCTCCGTCAGGGTGAACACCGGGGAGCTGTTTTTT.

This clonotype was seen at least ten times. The chain couples TRBV5-1 to TRBJ1-2; possible D gene TRBD1, 5 bases. Germline CDR1 and CDR2: SGHRS and YFSETQ. This CDR3 has 13 residues. Trimming pared 0 bases from V and 7 bases from J, leaving 10 bases between. CDR3 coding DNA: TGCGCCAGCAGCTTGGCCAGGGCCGGTGGCTACACCTTC. This gives the protein CASSLARAGGYTF.

This clonotype has at least ten counts. This chain connects TRBV7-3 to TRBJ2-1; D ambiguous. The V end lost 5 bases, the J end lost 9 bases, and 14 bases lay between the germline ends. This CDR3 is 13 amino acids long. The germline gives CDR1 SGHTA, CDR2 FQGTGA. CDR3 DNA: TGTGCCAGCAGCCGTACTTCATCGAGTGAGCAGTTCTTC. Amino acid sequence: CASSRTSSSEQFF.

In this sample, this clonotype turned up a few times. V and J are TRBV7-2 and TRBJ1-2, with 8 bases that match TRBD1. CDR1 and CDR2 (germline): SGHTA, FQGNSA. The CDR3 has 15 residues. V shed 6 bases and J 4 bases; nucleotides not matched to a gene: 10. CDR3 in DNA: TGTGCCAGCAGTTCTGCGACAGGGGCTTCCTATGGCTACACCTTC. This translates into CASSSATGASYGYTF. Together with reference TRBV7-2 and TRBJ1-2, the CDR3 gives the full variable domain: GAGVSQSPSNKVTEKGKDVELRCDPISGHTALYWYRQSLGQGLEFLIYFQGNSAPDKSGLPSDRFSAERTGGSVSTLTIQRTQQEDSAVYLCASSSATGASYGYTFGSGTRLTVV.

The chain employs TRBV20-1 and TRBJ2-7, with TRBD2 matching 7 bases. V lost 3 bases, J lost 6 bases, and 8 bases stayed unmatched. The germline CDR1 and CDR2 sequences are DFQATT and SNEGSKA (reference sequence). The CDR3 sequence is 13 residues long. CDR3 amino acids: CSARGGNRREQYF. For the CDR3, the DNA is TGCAGTGCTAGGGGGGGGAATCGACGCGAGCAGTACTTC.

This clonotype came up many times. The chain recombines TRBV7-9 with TRBJ2-1; 10 nucleotides agree with TRBD2. Germline loops: CDR1 SEHNR, CDR2 FQNEAQ (reference sequence). J gave up 7 bases and V 3 bases, and 12 bases lay outside the gene matches. The CDR3 length is 17 residues. The CDR3 DNA is TGTGCCAGCAGCTTGCCCCGAAGGCTAGCGGGAGAAAATGAGCAGTTCTTC. Protein product: CASSLPRRLAGENEQFF.

There are a few counts of this clonotype. The chain has TRBV9 and TRBJ2-2; D not certain. Germline-derived CDR1 and CDR2 are SGDLS and YYNGEE. This CDR3 contains 12 residues. V lost 1 base and J lost 6, with 4 bases in between. The CDR3, as DNA: TGTGCCAGCAGCGTAATGGCCGGGGAGCTGTTTTTT. Translating gives CASSVMAGELFF.

This clonotype was seen ten or more times. The chain couples TRBV5-1 to TRBJ2-2; D may be TRBD2 (6 bases). Between the trimmed V and J ends, which lost 0 bases and 5 bases, there was a span of 11 bases. Germline V gene lookup returns CDR1 SGHRS and CDR2 YFSETQ. This CDR3 has 15 amino acids. CDR3 bases: TGCGCCAGCAGCTTGGCCCAGCGGGCTACCGGGGAGCTGTTTTTT. This encodes CASSLAQRATGELFF.

Only a few counts were recorded for this clonotype. The chain is built from TRBV14 and TRBJ2-1, with TRBD2 identical over 8 bases. This CDR3 comprises 17 residues. Germline V gene lookup returns CDR1 SGHDN and CDR2 FVKESK. J lost 2 bases, V lost 4 bases, and 10 bases had no gene match. The CDR3 DNA sequence: TGTGCCAGCAGCCGGGACAATAGCGGGGCGACCTACAATGAGCAGTTCTTC. Its translation: CASSRDNSGATYNEQFF.

The chain has TRBV2 and TRBJ2-1, with 7 bases fitting TRBD1. CDR1 and CDR2 from the germline V gene are SNHLY and FYNNEI. The CDR3 extends over 15 amino acids. The ends lost 3 bases at V and 2 bases at J; junction bases unmatched: 4. This CDR3 is CASSDLGTAYNEQFF. DNA for the CDR3: TGTGCCAGCAGTGATTTGGGGACAGCCTACAATGAGCAGTTCTTC.

V is TRBV9 and J is TRBJ2-3; D gene ambiguous. The CDR3 length is 15 residues. V was pared by 3 bases and J by 6 bases, with 17 bases between. Per germline, CDR1 SGDLS and CDR2 YYNGEE. CDR3 loop: CASSAYAPHTDTQYF. The CDR3, as DNA: TGTGCCAGCAGCGCCTACGCCCCCCACACCGATACGCAGTATTTT.

This clonotype was observed a handful of times. This chain joins TRBV5-1 and TRBJ2-1; 8 nucleotides line up with TRBD1. Germline V gene sequence: CDR1 SGHRS, CDR2 YFSETQ. The CDR3 is 15 amino acids. The junction had 8 bases not matched to a gene; V was cut back by 4 bases and J by 5 bases. This CDR3 is CASSRVPGQDNEQFF. The CDR3 DNA is TGCGCCAGCAGCAGAGTCCCGGGACAGGACAATGAGCAGTTCTTC.

The chain employs TRBV11-1 and TRBJ1-2; TRBD1 matches 7 bases. This CDR3 has 14 residues. Trimming at V came to 4 bases and at J to 4 bases, leaving 6 bases not matched to a gene. CDR1 and CDR2 (germline): SGHAT, FQDESV (reference sequence). CDR3 residues: CASSSRQGPYGYTF. CDR3 coding DNA: TGTGCCAGCAGCTCCCGACAGGGACCCTATGGCTACACCTTC. Looking up the rest from reference TRBV11-1 and TRBJ1-2 gives the full variable domain: EAEVAQSPRYKITEKSQAVAFWCDPISGHATLYWYRQILGQGPELLVQFQDESVVDDSQLPKDRFSAERLKGVDSTLKIQPAELGDSAMYLCASSSRQGPYGYTFGSGTRLTVV.

There are many counts of this clonotype. This chain joins TRBV28 and TRBJ1-5, with D unresolved. The CDR3 is made up of 12 amino acids. CDR1 is MDHEN and CDR2 is SYDVKM in the germline V gene. The ends were cut back, 6 bases at V and 2 bases at J, with 5 bases in the middle. CDR3 bases: TGTGCCAGCAGGCAGGGCAATCAGCCCCAGCATTTT. Translation: CASRQGNQPQHF.

This clonotype showed up many times. The genes are TRBV20-1 and TRBJ1-1; no reliable D call. This CDR3 comprises 13 residues. V lost 6 bases to trimming and J lost 1 base, with 12 bases between them. Germline CDR1 DFQATT, CDR2 SNEGSKA (reference sequence). CDR3 sequence reads: CSAQAARNTEAFF. DNA for the CDR3: TGCAGTGCCCAGGCGGCGCGGAACACTGAAGCTTTCTTT.

This clonotype was seen more than once but under ten times. V is TRBV6-5 and J is TRBJ1-1; D is unresolved. The CDR3 is 13 residues long. V lost 0 bases to trimming and J lost 11 bases, with 13 bases between them. Germline-derived CDR1 and CDR2 are MNHEY and SVGAGI. The CDR3 nucleotides read TGTGCCAGCAGTTACTCGATTACAGCCCAGGCTTTCTTT. It codes for CASSYSITAQAFF.

This clonotype was observed a handful of times. This sequence joins TRBV5-6 and TRBJ1-2; the D is unclear. This CDR3 is 12 amino acids long. The V gene lost 0 bases and the J gene lost 5 bases, with 5 bases spanning the gap. The germline V gene encodes CDR1 SGHDT and CDR2 YYEEEE. The CDR3 coding sequence is TGTGCCAGCAGCTTGGCAGCTTATGGCTACACCTTC. Its translation is CASSLAAYGYTF.

This clonotype was observed a handful of times. This chain connects TRBV7-2 to TRBJ2-3, with D perhaps being TRBD1 or TRBD2 (6 bases each). Deletions cut 7 bases from V and 4 bases from J, with 15 bases between. Germline V CDR1 and CDR2: SGHTA, FQGNSA. This CDR3 has 14 residues. CDR3 sequence reads: CASKGGGLADTQYF. The CDR3 nucleotides read TGTGCCAGCAAGGGGGGCGGCTTGGCAGATACGCAGTATTTT.